Listed below are T cell receptor beta chains from one sample, sequenced in a study of cytomegalovirus exposure and HLA in healthy donors. Libraries were prepared by immunoSEQ multiplex PCR; TCRdb keeps only in-frame clonotypes and omits some of them. The sample lists 150,000 to 200,000 clones; around 80% were seen once. The sequencing input was PBMCs. The receptors were gathered from a human donor in good health. The CDR3 runs from the conserved cysteine through the conserved F or W. D genes are given only for firm matches. Clone size appears in some rows only: once, few, many, or a class for an expanded clone.

>.|.|TRBJ2-2|TRBV18
CASSPRSQGGTGELFF
TGTGCCAGCTCACCACGTAGTCAGGGAGGCACCGGGGAGCTGTTTTTT
>TRBD2|.|TRBJ2-5|TRBV25-1
CASSDRLAGTHQETQYF
TGTGCCAGCAGTGATCGACTAGCGGGGACTCATCAAGAGACCCAGTACTTC
>TRBD1|once|TRBJ1-4|TRBV11-2
CASSWDRNEKLFF
TGTGCCAGCAGCTGGGACAGAAATGAAAAACTGTTTTTT
>.|.|TRBJ2-5|TRBV2
CARSSGEETQYF
TGTGCCAGGAGTAGCGGAGAAGAGACCCAGTACTTC
>.|.|TRBJ2-7|TRBV27
CASSPRLEVSYEQYF
TGTGCCAGCAGTCCTCGCTTGGAGGTATCCTACGAGCAGTACTTC
>.|.|TRBJ2-3|TRBV6-1
CASSGQGGDTQYF
TGTGCCAGCAGTGGACAAGGGGGAGATACGCAGTATTTT
>TRBD1|.|TRBJ1-6|TRBV7-2
CASSLVGDRVASPLHF
TGTGCCAGCAGCTTAGTTGGCGACAGGGTAGCTTCACCCCTCCACTTT
>.|few|TRBJ1-2|TRBV2
CASSELFNYGYTF
TGTGCCAGCAGTGAACTGTTTAACTATGGCTACACCTTC
>TRBD1|.|TRBJ1-2|TRBV6-1
CASDRAGYGYTF
TGTGCCAGCGACAGGGCTGGATATGGCTACACCTTC
>.|.|TRBJ2-3|TRBV4-1
CASSQGPSEGDTQYF
TGCGCCAGCAGCCAAGGACCGTCGGAGGGAGATACGCAGTATTTT
>.|.|TRBJ2-2|TRBV6-5
CASSLIPRDTGELFF
TGTGCCAGCAGCCTTATCCCCAGGGACACCGGGGAGCTGTTTTTT
>.|.|TRBJ1-2|TRBV19
CASSQDAGGYTF
TGTGCCAGTAGCCAGGACGCGGGGGGCTACACCTTC
>TRBD1|.|TRBJ1-2|TRBV27
CASSLTGNYGYTF
TGTGCCAGCAGTTTGACAGGGAACTATGGCTACACCTTC
>TRBD2|.|TRBJ2-1|TRBV11-3
CASSLSGGNEQFF
TGTGCCAGCAGCCTTAGCGGGGGGAATGAGCAGTTCTTC
>TRBD2|.|TRBJ2-5|TRBV7-9
CASSLLLAEYQETQYF
TGTGCCAGCAGCTTATTGCTAGCGGAGTACCAAGAGACCCAGTACTTC
>TRBD1|.|TRBJ1-6|TRBV7-8
CASSSIPGTGMSPLHF
TGTGCCAGCAGCTCTATTCCCGGGACAGGGATGTCACCCCTCCACTTT
>TRBD2|.|TRBJ2-3|TRBV10-3
CAISDGGAANTQYF
TGTGCCATCAGTGACGGGGGGGCTGCAAATACGCAGTATTTT
>TRBD2|.|TRBJ2-2|TRBV7-9
CASSWGLATGELFF
TGTGCCAGCAGCTGGGGACTAGCCACCGGGGAGCTGTTTTTT
>TRBD2|.|TRBJ2-1|TRBV15
CATSTPSGGRNEQFF
TGTGCCACCAGCACCCCTAGCGGGGGGCGTAATGAGCAGTTCTTC
>.|.|TRBJ1-5|TRBV13
CASQGRVGNQPQHF
TGTGCCAGCCAGGGCAGGGTAGGAAATCAGCCCCAGCATTTT
>.|.|TRBJ2-7|TRBV15
CATSRDASETVRF
TGTGCCACCAGCAGAGATGCTTCCGAGACAGTCCGCTTC